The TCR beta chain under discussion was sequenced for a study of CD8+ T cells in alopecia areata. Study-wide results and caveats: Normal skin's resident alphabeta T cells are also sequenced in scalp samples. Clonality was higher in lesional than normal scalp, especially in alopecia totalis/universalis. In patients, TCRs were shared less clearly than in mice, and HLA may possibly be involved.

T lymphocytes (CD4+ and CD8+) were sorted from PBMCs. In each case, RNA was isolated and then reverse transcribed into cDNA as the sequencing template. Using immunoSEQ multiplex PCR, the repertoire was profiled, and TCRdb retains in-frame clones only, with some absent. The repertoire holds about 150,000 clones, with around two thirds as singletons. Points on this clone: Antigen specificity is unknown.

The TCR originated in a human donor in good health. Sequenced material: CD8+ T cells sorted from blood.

This chain's CDR3 is CASSLGALPAGGYTF. CDR3 in DNA: TGTGCCAGCAGCTTAGGGGCCCTCCCGGCGGGTGGCTACACCTTC. V usage is TRBV7-9 and J usage is TRBJ1-2; D unresolved. V lost 1 base and J lost 7, with 16 bases in between. The CDR3 is made up of 15 amino acids. Germline V gene data show CDR1 as SEHNR and CDR2 as FQNEAQ (reference sequence). Complete variable domain (other parts from reference TRBV7-9 and TRBJ1-2): DTGVSQNPRHKITKRGQNVTFRCDPISEHNRLYWYRQTLGQGPEFLTYFQNEAQLEKSRLLSDRFSAERPKGSFSTLEIQRTEQGDSAMYLCASSLGALPAGGYTFGSGTRLTVV.